This T cell receptor (beta chain) was recorded in a study of beta chain features in type 1 diabetes. As for this clone: The antigen is unknown.

Study-wide results and limits: Moderate but significant shortening of TCRB CDR3s was recorded in all four CD4+ subsets from Type 1 diabetes patients.

After removal of 5 bases from V and 4 bases from J, the junction contained 7 bases not matched to a gene. Germline-derived CDR1 and CDR2 are SGHTA and FQGNSA. CDR3 length: 15 residues. What was sequenced were expressed TCRB transcripts, since all of the isolated RNA had been reverse transcribed. Some clones are missing from TCRdb's copy, which holds only in-frame ones; the method was immunoSEQ multiplex PCR. This repertoire shows 600,000 to 700,000 clones, around 11% found once; its top ten account for over 0.1%. Input material: naive CD4+ T cells from blood. The J gene is TRBJ1-5, the V gene TRBV7-2; the match to TRBD1 covers 8 bases. The clonotype was recovered from a young man with type 1 diabetes. In DNA form, the CDR3 reads TGTGCCAGCAGCCCCGGGACAGGAGGGAATCAGCCCCAGCATTTT. This encodes CASSPGTGGNQPQHF.